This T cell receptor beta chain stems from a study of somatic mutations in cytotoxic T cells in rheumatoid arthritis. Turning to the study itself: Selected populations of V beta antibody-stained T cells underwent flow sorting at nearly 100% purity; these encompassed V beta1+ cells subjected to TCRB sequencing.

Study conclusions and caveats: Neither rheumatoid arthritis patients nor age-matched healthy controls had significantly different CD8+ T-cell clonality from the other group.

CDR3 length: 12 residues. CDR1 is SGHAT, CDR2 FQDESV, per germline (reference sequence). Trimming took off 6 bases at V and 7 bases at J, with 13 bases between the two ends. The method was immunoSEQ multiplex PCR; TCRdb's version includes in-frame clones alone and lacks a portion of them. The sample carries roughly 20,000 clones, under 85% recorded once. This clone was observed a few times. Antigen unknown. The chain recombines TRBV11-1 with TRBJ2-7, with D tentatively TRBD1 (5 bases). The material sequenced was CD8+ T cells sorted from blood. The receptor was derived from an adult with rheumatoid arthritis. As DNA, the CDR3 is TGTGCCAGCAGTTGGGGTTCAGGGGAGCAGTACTTC. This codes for CASSWGSGEQYF. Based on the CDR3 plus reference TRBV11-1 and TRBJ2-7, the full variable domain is EAEVAQSPRYKITEKSQAVAFWCDPISGHATLYWYRQILGQGPELLVQFQDESVVDDSQLPKDRFSAERLKGVDSTLKIQPAELGDSAMYLCASSWGSGEQYFGPGTRLTVT.